This entry concerns a single TCR beta chain. Its antigen has not been determined. Base qualities are not recorded, but no much larger clone differs from it by a single base. The CDR3, cysteine through phenylalanine, is 13 amino acids long. The read is trimmed to its CDR3 DNA, 39 bases read in frame from base 1. V sheds 0 bases and J sheds 6 bases, leaving 9 bases between their ends. CDR1 and CDR2, looked up from the germline V gene, are SGDLS and YYNGEE. The data originate from a study of siplizumab effects on memory and regulatory T cells (dated by TCRdb to the late 2010s). Regarding the research as a whole: The study examined how the anti-CD2 antibody siplizumab affects alloreactive T-cell subsets in allogeneic mixed lymphocyte reactions built from human PBMCs.

Additional sequencing covered unstimulated subsets from a few donor pairs, namely CD8+ effector memory, CD4+ naive, CD8+ TEMRA, CD4+ memory and CD8+ naive. TCRbeta CDR3 sequencing was performed on sorted unstimulated T cells and on proliferating T cells recovered from mixed lymphocyte reactions. Fresh whole blood from fewer than twelve HLA-typed healthy donors was used to isolate PBMCs. Points the paper makes about the study in general: Of the alloreactive CD4+ clones that could be mapped, the Treg-derived share averaged about 67% with siplizumab compared with 25% to 30% in control reactions. Roughly 75-95% of proliferating CD4+ or CD8+ clones could not be assigned a naive or memory phenotype. Sequences below about 10^-5 frequency were poorly captured, so only a minor fraction of alloreactive clones could be mapped to unstimulated subsets. Greater diversity appeared to be present in unstimulated naive T cells than in memory T cells, and a substantial contribution to the alloresponse seemed to be made by naive cells. Whether proliferating Tregs from siplizumab cultures were suppressive was not functionally confirmed. Siplizumab significantly lowered the cumulative frequency of alloreactive sequences that could be traced to unstimulated CD4+ memory T cells.

The protocol used for the library was the immunoSEQ multiplex PCR assay. Each sample had 85,000 to 100,000 TCR templates assayed by the deep sequencing platform. Genomic DNA extracted from sorted T cells was the material used for TCRbeta CDR3 sequencing. In the original analysis: The R programming language was used for clonal analysis of TCRbeta CDR3 data. Alloreactive CD4+ and CD8+ clones were defined by comparing unstimulated samples with post-reaction CFSE-low samples. Regulatory or non-regulatory origin was assigned to alloreactive CD4+ clones by matching of sequences to sorted unstimulated Treg and non-Treg repertoires. What TCRdb holds here is the immuneACCESS table cut down to in-frame rearrangements. Part of the clones is not present; checked against another copy, under half of the missing clones reflect an unresolved V gene, and the others are unexplained. V and J calls and clone size are as listed in that table; D and trimming were resolved from the DNA. The sample yields 45,000 to 60,000 clones; more than 75% were counted once. Less than 0.35% of the sample comes from the top ten.

The receptor chain draws on TRBV9 and TRBJ1-1; a confident D gene designation cannot be given. The material sequenced was naive CD8+ T cells sorted from blood. Interpreted using the paper, the cell subset or site label stands for: unstimulated naive T cells. The source of this sequence is a human donor in good health. The bases are TGTGCCAGCAGCGTAGGACCTCACCCTGAAGCTTTCTTT. This translates into CASSVGPHPEAFF.